This T cell receptor beta chain derives from a study of T cell changes during pregnancy in multiple sclerosis (dated by TCRdb to about 2019). Study-wide context: The study examined how the T cell repertoire changed over the course of pregnancy in women with multiple sclerosis.

Libraries were made using the immunoSEQ multiplex PCR assay. In its TCRdb copy, this immuneACCESS table keeps in-frame sequences only and misses some clones. Where compared with another copy, unresolved V genes explain less than half of these, and the others have no known cause. This sample is represented by about 120,000 clones; approximately 93% of them were singletons. The top ten clones comprise 6.2% of the sample. Both ends counted, the CDR3 spans 14 residues. Only the CDR3 portion is preserved as DNA: 42 bases, with reading frame beginning at the first base. CDR1 ENHRY and CDR2 SYGVKD are derived from the germline V gene. At the junction V is shortened by 6 bases and J by 0 bases, with 6 bases in between. This clone was seen only once. Its antigen target is currently unknown. The conserved phenylalanine or tryptophan normally closing the CDR3 is absent here, so this likely arose from a read error.

The rearranged chain carries TRBV10-3 and TRBJ2-6, with the D gene uncertain. The specimen comprised peripheral blood, sampled before pregnancy. The source of this sequence is a female donor with multiple sclerosis, enrolled in a pregnancy study. The CDR3: CAIRDFSGANVLTS. The DNA is as follows: TGTGCCATCAGAGACTTCTCTGGGGCCAACGTCCTGACTTCC.